By sample fraction, the clone carrying this T cell receptor beta chain is medium-sized. The data were obtained in a study of tumor-infiltrating lymphocytes in oesophageal squamous cell carcinoma. In TCRdb, the PCR reads were re-called with MiXCR into one record per CDR3 protein. The sample has approximately 12,000 distinct CDR3 sequences, about 60% seen once. The TCR comes from a male donor with esophageal squamous cell carcinoma. The sequenced sample consisted of esophageal tumor tissue.

For the CDR3, the DNA is TGTGCCAGCAGTTGGGCACTCAGCACAGATACGCAGTATTTT. The encoded protein is CASSWALSTDTQYF. The gene calls are TRBV12-3 or TRBV12-4 and TRBJ2-3; D gene uncertain. V was shortened by 4 bases and J by 0 bases, with 8 bases between the two germline ends. The CDR3 consists of 14 residues.